Listed here is a single T cell receptor beta chain. The target antigen is unknown. The CDR3 contains 18 residues. The V end was cut by 6 bases, the J end by 1 base, with 24 bases between. Looked up from germline, CDR1 is MGHRA and CDR2 is YSYEKL. The entry originates in a study of siplizumab effects on memory and regulatory T cells. Assay used: immunoSEQ multiplex PCR; TCRdb lists only in-frame clones, some missing. The sample includes some 100,000 clones, more than 85% of them seen just once. Study observations and caveats: With siplizumab, cumulative frequency of CD4+ memory-derived alloreactive sequences dropped significantly. Proliferating Tregs in siplizumab cultures were never verified as suppressive. Reactions containing siplizumab showed mappable alloreactive CD4+ clones averaging roughly 70% Treg-derived, versus 26.9% in controls. Alloreactive clones mapping to unstimulated subsets formed only a minor fraction.

The sequenced material came from CD4+ T cells sorted from blood. V is TRBV4-1 and J is TRBJ1-1; TRBD1 might be the D (5 bases). The sequence was collected from a human donor in good health. Some clones in this sample may be carry-over from other donors' samples. The CDR3 DNA reads TGCGCCAGCAGGCAACCCGAGAGACCAGGACACCCGAACACTGAAGCTTTCTTT. It specifies CASRQPERPGHPNTEAFF.